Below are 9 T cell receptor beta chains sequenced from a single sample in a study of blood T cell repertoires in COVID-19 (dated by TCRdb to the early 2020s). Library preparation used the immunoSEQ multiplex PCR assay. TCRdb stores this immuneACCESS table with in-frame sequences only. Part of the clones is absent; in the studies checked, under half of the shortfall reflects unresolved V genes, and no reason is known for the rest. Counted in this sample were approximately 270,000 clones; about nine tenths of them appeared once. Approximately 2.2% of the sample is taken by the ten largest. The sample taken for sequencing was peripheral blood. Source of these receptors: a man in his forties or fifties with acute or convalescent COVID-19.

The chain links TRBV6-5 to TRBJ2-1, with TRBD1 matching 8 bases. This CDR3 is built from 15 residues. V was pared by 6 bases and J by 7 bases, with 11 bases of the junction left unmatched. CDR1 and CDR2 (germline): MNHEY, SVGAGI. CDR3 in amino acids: CASRAGGEGKNEQFF. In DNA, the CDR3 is TGTGCCAGCAGAGCAGGGGGCGAGGGTAAGAATGAGCAGTTCTTC.

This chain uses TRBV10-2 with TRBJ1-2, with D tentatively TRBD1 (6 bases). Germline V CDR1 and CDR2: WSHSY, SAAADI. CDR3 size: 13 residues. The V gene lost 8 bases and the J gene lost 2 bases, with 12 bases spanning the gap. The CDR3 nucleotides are TGCGCCAGCCGGCCTACAGGGAACTATGGCTACACCTTC. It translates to CASRPTGNYGYTF.

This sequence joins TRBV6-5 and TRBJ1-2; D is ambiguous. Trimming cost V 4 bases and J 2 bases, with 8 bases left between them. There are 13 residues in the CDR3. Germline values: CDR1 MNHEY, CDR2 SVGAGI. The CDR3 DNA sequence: TGTGCCAGCAGTTTAGACGGGAACTATGGCTACACCTTC. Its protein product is CASSLDGNYGYTF.

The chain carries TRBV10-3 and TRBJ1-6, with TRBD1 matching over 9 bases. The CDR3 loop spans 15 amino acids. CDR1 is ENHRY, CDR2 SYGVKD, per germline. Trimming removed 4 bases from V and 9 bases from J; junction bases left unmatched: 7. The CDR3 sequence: CAISGGGQGSSPLHF. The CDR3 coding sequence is TGTGCCATCAGTGGAGGAGGACAGGGGTCTTCACCCCTCCACTTT.

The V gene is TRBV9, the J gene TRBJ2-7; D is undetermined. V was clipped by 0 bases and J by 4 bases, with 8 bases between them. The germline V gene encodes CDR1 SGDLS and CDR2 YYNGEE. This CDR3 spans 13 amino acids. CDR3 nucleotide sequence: TGTGCCAGCAGCGTAGCGGCGGAGTACGAGCAGTACTTC. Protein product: CASSVAAEYEQYF.

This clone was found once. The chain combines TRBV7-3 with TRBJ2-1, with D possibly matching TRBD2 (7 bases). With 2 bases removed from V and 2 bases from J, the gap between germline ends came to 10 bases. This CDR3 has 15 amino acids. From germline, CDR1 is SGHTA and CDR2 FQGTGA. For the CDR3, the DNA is TGTGCCAGCAGCTTATTCGGGGGGCCCTACAATGAGCAGTTCTTC. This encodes CASSLFGGPYNEQFF.

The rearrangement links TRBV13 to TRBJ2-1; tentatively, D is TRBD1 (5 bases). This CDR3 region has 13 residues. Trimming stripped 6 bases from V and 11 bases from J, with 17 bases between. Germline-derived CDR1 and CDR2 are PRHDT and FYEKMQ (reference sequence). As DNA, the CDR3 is TGTGCCAGCAGTTTGGACACTTTCTGGAAGCAGTTCTTC. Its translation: CASSLDTFWKQFF.

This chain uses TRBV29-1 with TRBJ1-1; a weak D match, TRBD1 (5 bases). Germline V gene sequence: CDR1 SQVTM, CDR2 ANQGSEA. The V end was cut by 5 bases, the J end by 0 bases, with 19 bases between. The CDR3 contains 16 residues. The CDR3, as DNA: TGCAGCGTTAGGGGCCATCGAAGGCTGATGAACACTGAAGCTTTCTTT. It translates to CSVRGHRRLMNTEAFF.

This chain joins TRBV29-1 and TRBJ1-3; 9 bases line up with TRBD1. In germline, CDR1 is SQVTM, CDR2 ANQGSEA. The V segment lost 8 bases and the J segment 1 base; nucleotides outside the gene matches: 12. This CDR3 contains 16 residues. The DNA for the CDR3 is TGCAGCATTTCGACAGGGGGGGGCTTTTCTGGAAACACCATATATTTT. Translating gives CSISTGGGFSGNTIYF.